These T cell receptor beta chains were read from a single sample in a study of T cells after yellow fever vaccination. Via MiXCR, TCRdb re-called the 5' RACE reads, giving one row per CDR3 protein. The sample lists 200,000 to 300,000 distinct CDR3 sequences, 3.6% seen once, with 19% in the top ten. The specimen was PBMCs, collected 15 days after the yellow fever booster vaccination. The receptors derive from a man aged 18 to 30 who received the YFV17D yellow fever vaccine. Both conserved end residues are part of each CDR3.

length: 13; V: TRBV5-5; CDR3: CASWGHGEETQYF
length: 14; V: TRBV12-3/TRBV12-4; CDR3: CASSLRPRGQPQHF
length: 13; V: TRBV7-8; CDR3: CASSYGAPDTQYF
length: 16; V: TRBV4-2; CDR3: CASSQVFARKNYGYTF
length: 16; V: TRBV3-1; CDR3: CASSPRTGHRNTEAFF
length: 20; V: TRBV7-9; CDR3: CASSFSEVGQPFYIFYGYTF
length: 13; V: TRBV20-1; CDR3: CSASARAGDTQYF
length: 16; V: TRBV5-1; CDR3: CASSLEAGASTDTQYF
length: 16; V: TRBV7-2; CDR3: CASSLDGPPRPDTQYF
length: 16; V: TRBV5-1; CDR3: CASSLVIAGLQETQYF
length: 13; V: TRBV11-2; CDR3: CATFPFEADSAFF
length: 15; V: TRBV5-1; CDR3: CASSLELAGVETQYF
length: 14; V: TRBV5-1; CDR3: CASSSQGWGTEAFF
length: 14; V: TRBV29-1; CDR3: CSVGTSGSQETQYF
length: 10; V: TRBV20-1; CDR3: CSGDSGEQFF
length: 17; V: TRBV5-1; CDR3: CASSRTTLARGAYEQYF
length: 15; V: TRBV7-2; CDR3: CASSLGQVGNQPQHF
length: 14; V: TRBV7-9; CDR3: CASSFGVPQETQYF
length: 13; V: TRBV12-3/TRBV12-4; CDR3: CASSLDGTYGYTF
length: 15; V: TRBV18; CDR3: CASSPNPDRGEKLFF
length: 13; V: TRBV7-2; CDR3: CASSVASYTEAFF
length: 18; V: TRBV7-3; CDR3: CASSLNSASGGAGDTQYF
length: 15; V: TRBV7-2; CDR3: CASSPLGGRAETQYF
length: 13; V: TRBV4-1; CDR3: CASSQYPRGELFF
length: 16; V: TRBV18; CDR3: CASSPQMYRDGTEAFF
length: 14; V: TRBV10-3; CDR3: CAISPTGADTEAFF
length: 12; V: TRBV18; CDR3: CASSTSGYEQYF
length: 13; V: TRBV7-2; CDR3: CASRRPATDGYTF
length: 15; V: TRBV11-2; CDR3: CASSFADLGDYEQYF
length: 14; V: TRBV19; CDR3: CASSQLSQNYEQYF
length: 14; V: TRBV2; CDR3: CASSGTGADQPQHF
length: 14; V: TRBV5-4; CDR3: CASTTFNGANVLTF
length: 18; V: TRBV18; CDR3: CASSSGSSGGAPYNEQFF
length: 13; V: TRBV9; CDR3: CASSFRDRDEQYF
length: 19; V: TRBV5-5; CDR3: CASSTRLAGMSSGANVLTF
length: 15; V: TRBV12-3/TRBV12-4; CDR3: CASSFPGGPSGELFF
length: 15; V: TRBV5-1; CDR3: CASSLGLPTNEKLFF
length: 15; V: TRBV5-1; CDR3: CASSLEAGGNQPQHF
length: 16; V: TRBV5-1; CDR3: CASSPGLAVVEDTQYF
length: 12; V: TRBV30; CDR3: CAWSVFGGGPFF
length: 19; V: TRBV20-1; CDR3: CSARGGLAGGPRSYNEQFF
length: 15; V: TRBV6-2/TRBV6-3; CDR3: CATRPRTGESQPQHF
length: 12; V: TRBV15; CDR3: CATSESEEKLFF
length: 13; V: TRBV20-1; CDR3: CSAGGPTNQPQHF
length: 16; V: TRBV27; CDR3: CASSLLAGAPTDTQYF
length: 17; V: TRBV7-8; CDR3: CASSLLPGGGGSYEQYF
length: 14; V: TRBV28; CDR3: CASSFRRGNQPQHF
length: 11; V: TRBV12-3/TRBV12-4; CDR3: CASSLEGTQYF